What follows describes a single TCR beta chain. What it binds is not known. This table comes from immunoSEQ multiplex PCR, and its TCRdb copy is limited to in-frame clones, with some not included. The table lists about 70,000 clones, 70% to 85% of them singletons. Trimming shortened V by 1 base and J by 5 bases, and 8 bases separated the two germline ends. The germline gives CDR1 SGHTA, CDR2 FQGNSA. This CDR3 has 14 amino acids. The data were taken from a study of radiotherapy plus CTLA-4 blockade in lung cancer. Across the study: There were objective responses in 18% of patients, and approximately 30% had disease control. Study-wide results and limits: Strongest reported response predictors: early blood clone changes and post-radiation interferon-beta.

Focal radiation plus CTLA-4 blockade with ipilimumab was given to patients with chemo-refractory metastatic non-small-cell lung cancer. This clonotype was sampled from a human donor with non-small cell lung cancer who had a complete response to radiotherapy plus ipilimumab. This material consisted of peripheral blood, taken from a patient treated with radiotherapy plus ipilimumab. This chain connects TRBV7-2 to TRBJ1-4, with D unresolved. DNA of the CDR3: TGTGCCAGCAGCTTAGATCGGGGAAATGAAAAACTGTTTTTT. Translated: CASSLDRGNEKLFF. The full variable domain, its missing parts supplied by reference TRBV7-2 and TRBJ1-4, is GAGVSQSPSNKVTEKGKDVELRCDPISGHTALYWYRQSLGQGLEFLIYFQGNSAPDKSGLPSDRFSAERTGGSVSTLTIQRTQQEDSAVYLCASSLDRGNEKLFFGSGTQLSVL.